The clone carrying this T cell receptor beta chain was counted many times. Its matching antigen is unknown. This record belongs to a study of breast tumors, draining lymph nodes, adjacent tissues. Study observations and caveats: Tumor TCR diversity was below lymph nodes but above nontumor tissue.

From the multiplex PCR reads, TCRdb called clonotypes with MiXCR, one entry per CDR3 protein. The sample lists about 140,000 distinct CDR3 sequences; 30% to 35% were seen once. Samples came from axillary lymph nodes draining the breast cancer. V was trimmed by 4 bases and J by 6 bases, leaving 12 bases between them. Germline CDR1 is LGHDT and CDR2 is YNNKEL (reference sequence). The CDR3 spans 13 residues. This sequence was found in a female donor with breast cancer. Some clones in this sample may be carry-over from other donors' samples. Sequenced sample: axillary lymph node tissue. The V call is TRBV3-1, the J call TRBJ1-2, with D hard to call. The CDR3 loop is CASSLSPLNGYTF. As DNA, the CDR3 is TGTGCCAGCAGCCTGTCCCCCCTTAATGGCTACACCTTC.